What follows are 25 T cell receptor beta chains derived from one specimen sequenced in a study of cytomegalovirus exposure and HLA in healthy donors. Primers: 60 Vbeta forward and 13 Jbeta reverse. Profiling relied on immunoSEQ multiplex PCR, and the TCRdb table lists in-frame clones only, not all of them. Here the sample spans about 160,000 clones, about 75% being singletons. Sample: PBMCs. These receptors came from a woman aged 45-65 years in good health and CMV-seropositive.

Worth noting for this clone: This specimen includes other DNA sequences encoding the same CDR3. This chain joins TRBV19 and TRBJ1-1; D might be TRBD1 (6 bases). The V gene lost 1 base and the J gene lost 5 bases, with 8 bases spanning the gap. Germline V gene sequence: CDR1 LNHDA, CDR2 SQIVND (reference sequence). The length of the CDR3 is 13 residues. For the CDR3, the DNA is TGTGCCAGTAGTATAGGAAGGGGGACTGAAGCTTTCTTT. Translating it yields CASSIGRGTEAFF.

CDR3 sequence (DNA): TGTGCCAGCAGCGTAGGGCTAGCAGGCGAGCAGTACTTC. It specifies CASSVGLAGEQYF. The chain combines TRBV9 with TRBJ2-7; TRBD2 might be the D (5 bases). The CDR3 is 13 residues long. Trimming removed 0 bases from V and 6 bases from J, with 10 bases in between. Germline V CDR1 and CDR2: SGDLS, YYNGEE.

This rearrangement joins TRBV27 to TRBJ2-7, with 10 nucleotides matching TRBD2. The CDR3 covers 14 residues. Germline V gene sequence: CDR1 MNHEY, CDR2 SMNVEV (reference sequence). V shed 6 bases, J shed 9 bases, and the junction held 11 bases outside the gene matches. The CDR3 is CASSQTSGDDPQYF. The CDR3 DNA follows: TGTGCCAGCAGCCAAACTAGCGGGGACGATCCGCAGTACTTC.

This chain connects TRBV2 to TRBJ1-5, with 7 bases fitting TRBD1. The V gene's germline CDR1 is SNHLY and CDR2 FYNNEI. The CDR3 runs to 15 residues. V lost 5 bases to trimming and J lost 5 bases; unmatched junction nucleotides: 9. The CDR3 is CASSSLRTGHQPQHF. The CDR3 bases are TGTGCCAGCAGTTCACTCAGGACAGGACATCAGCCCCAGCATTTT.

This clone was detected once. The chain employs TRBV13 and TRBJ2-7; D may be TRBD1 (5 bases). The ends were cut back, 2 bases at V and 4 bases at J, with 6 bases in the middle. The CDR3 sequence is 12 residues long. Germline values: CDR1 PRHDT, CDR2 FYEKMQ (reference sequence). The CDR3 here is CASSLNRYEQYF. The CDR3 region has the DNA TGTGCCAGCAGCTTAAACAGGTACGAGCAGTACTTC.

The rearrangement joins TRBV18 to TRBJ2-1; 9 nucleotides line up with TRBD2. The germline gives CDR1 KGHSH, CDR2 LQKENI. Trimming removed 1 base from V and 6 bases from J; junction bases left unmatched: 7. The CDR3 consists of 16 residues. CDR3: CASSPLLAGAGNEQFF. The CDR3, as DNA: TGTGCCAGCTCACCACTGTTAGCGGGAGCCGGCAATGAGCAGTTCTTC.

The chain couples TRBV29-1 to TRBJ2-3; TRBD2 agrees at 12 bases. The CDR3 extends over 12 amino acids. Per germline, CDR1 SQVTM and CDR2 ANQGSEA. The junction had 9 bases not matched to a gene; V was cut back by 6 bases and J by 14 bases. DNA for the CDR3: TGCAGCGTCGGGACTAGCGGGTCCCTCATGTATTTT. Protein sequence: CSVGTSGSLMYF.

The genes are TRBV10-3 and TRBJ1-5; 9 nucleotides line up with TRBD1. With 6 bases clipped from V and 0 bases from J, the junction kept 3 bases outside the gene matches. This CDR3 has 15 amino acids. The germline CDR1 and CDR2 sequences are ENHRY and SYGVKD. The CDR3 reads CAISLGQGSNQPQHF. The CDR3 DNA sequence: TGTGCCATCAGCCTGGGACAGGGTAGCAATCAGCCCCAGCATTTT.

The gene calls are TRBV4-3 and TRBJ2-2; 7 bases are shared with TRBD1. Germline assignment: CDR1 LGHNA and CDR2 YSLEER. Trimming cost V 7 bases and J 3 bases; bases outside gene matches: 5. The CDR3 extends over 14 amino acids. The CDR3 sequence: CASTGTAHTGELFF. The CDR3 nucleotides read TGCGCCAGCACCGGGACAGCCCACACCGGGGAGCTGTTTTTT.

Note on this clone: Germline and junction disagree at one end, which may indicate a read error. The chain combines TRBV5-1 with TRBJ2-7; 9 bases are a match to TRBD1. This CDR3 has 19 residues. Germline V gives CDR1 SGHRS, CDR2 YFSETQ. CDR3 DNA sequence: TGCGCCAGCAGTTCACAGGGGGCCCCTCGTTGGGGGCTCTCCTACGGGCAGTACTTC. Translating gives CASSSQGAPRWGLSYGQYF.

The chain is built from TRBV18 and TRBJ2-7; 9 nucleotides line up with TRBD1. The germline V gene encodes CDR1 KGHSH and CDR2 LQKENI. With V trimmed by 3 bases and J by 3 bases, 3 bases remained unmatched. The CDR3 spans 14 residues. The CDR3: CASSPMTGGYEQYF. CDR3 nucleotides: TGTGCCAGCTCACCCATGACAGGGGGCTACGAGCAGTACTTC.

This rearrangement joins TRBV4-1 to TRBJ1-4; 7 positions agree with TRBD1. The CDR3 runs to 15 residues. Germline V gene lookup returns CDR1 MGHRA and CDR2 YSYEKL. The J segment lost 4 bases and the V segment lost 2 bases, leaving 4 bases of the junction unmatched. CDR3: CASSQSNRGNEKLFF. The CDR3 DNA reads as TGCGCCAGCAGCCAATCCAACAGGGGTAATGAAAAACTGTTTTTT.

The count of this clone is one. The chain links TRBV10-3 to TRBJ1-5; maybe TRBD1 (5 bases). Trimming took off 3 bases at V and 4 bases at J, with 22 bases between the two ends. Germline CDR1 ENHRY, CDR2 SYGVKD. The CDR3 is made up of 18 amino acids. The CDR3 is CAISDSLRGGAGNQPQHF. CDR3 nucleotide sequence: TGTGCCATCAGTGACTCCCTAAGAGGAGGGGCAGGGAATCAGCCCCAGCATTTT.

This clone has only a few counts. The chain carries TRBV6-1 and TRBJ2-5; the D gene is possibly TRBD2 (7 bases). Germline loops: CDR1 MNHNS, CDR2 SASEGT. This CDR3 comprises 16 residues. V lost 2 bases, J lost 4 bases, and 17 bases lay in between. CDR3 DNA: TGTGCCAGCAGTGAACGGGGGGCGAGGAGGGGAGAGACCCAGTACTTC. Encoded protein: CASSERGARRGETQYF.

The rearrangement joins TRBV2 to TRBJ2-7; D is undetermined. Trimming removed 10 bases at V and 3 bases at J, with 19 bases between. The CDR3 is made up of 14 amino acids. Per germline, CDR1 SNHLY and CDR2 FYNNEI. Here the CDR3 reads CATQREAGFYEQYF. DNA for the CDR3: TGTGCCACCCAGCGAGAGGCCGGGTTCTACGAGCAGTACTTC.

This chain links TRBV5-1 with TRBJ1-4; D uncertain. CDR1 and CDR2 from the germline V gene are SGHRS and YFSETQ. The CDR3 extends over 14 amino acids. Trimming removed 1 base at V and 5 bases at J, with 9 bases between. The CDR3 DNA follows: TGCGCCAGCAGCTTGAACGGAGGAAATGAAAAACTGTTTTTT. Protein sequence: CASSLNGGNEKLFF.

The V gene is TRBV5-4, the J gene TRBJ1-2; 9 bases align to TRBD1. V shed 4 bases, J shed 1 base, and the junction held 5 bases outside the gene matches. Germline V CDR1 and CDR2: SGHNT, YYREEE (reference sequence). This CDR3 has 15 amino acids. The DNA for the CDR3 is TGTGCCAGCAGCGACGGACAGGGGTATAACTATGGCTACACCTTC. Its translation: CASSDGQGYNYGYTF.

The V gene is TRBV28, the J gene TRBJ1-4, with 8 bases lining up with TRBD1. CDR1 is MDHEN, CDR2 SYDVKM, per germline. The CDR3 length is 15 residues. J lost 7 bases, V lost 6 bases, and 10 bases had no gene match. DNA of the CDR3: TGTGCCAGCAGCCTTGGACAGGGTGGGGGTGAAAAACTGTTTTTT. This codes for CASSLGQGGGEKLFF.

The chain carries TRBV7-2 and TRBJ1-3; TRBD1 matches at 9 bases. V lost 2 bases, J lost 2 bases, and 1 base stayed unmatched. CDR3 length: 15 amino acids. Germline CDR1 SGHTA, CDR2 FQGNSA. The CDR3 here is CASSLTGGAGNTIYF. The CDR3 bases are TGTGCCAGCAGCTTAACAGGGGGCGCTGGAAACACCATATATTTT.

About this clone: Other DNA sequences within the sample encode an identical CDR3. CDR3: CASSPNQETQYF. The DNA of the CDR3 is TGTGCCAGCTCACCGAATCAGGAGACCCAGTACTTC. This chain connects TRBV18 to TRBJ2-5; D is unresolved. Trimming shortened V by 3 bases and J by 5 bases, and 7 bases separated the two germline ends. CDR1 and CDR2 from the germline V gene are KGHSH and LQKENI. The CDR3 is 12 amino acids.

J is TRBJ1-5 and V is TRBV28; a weak D match, TRBD1 (5 bases). This CDR3 region has 17 residues. Deletions cut 3 bases from V and 3 bases from J, with 18 bases between. CDR1 MDHEN and CDR2 SYDVKM come from the germline V gene. The DNA of the CDR3 is TGTGCCAGCAGTTTGGGGGGGGGAACAGGAGTCAATCAGCCCCAGCATTTT. Translation: CASSLGGGTGVNQPQHF.

This sequence joins TRBV7-2 and TRBJ2-5; 8 bases fit TRBD2. Unmatched junction bases numbered 4, after V lost 1 base and J lost 3 bases. There are 15 residues in the CDR3. Germline lookup yields CDR1 SGHTA and CDR2 FQGNSA. The CDR3 region is CASSLGTAGEETQYF. DNA of the CDR3: TGTGCCAGCAGCTTAGGGACAGCGGGGGAAGAGACCCAGTACTTC.

This rearrangement joins TRBV28 to TRBJ2-6; TRBD1 matches 7 bases. Germline V gene data show CDR1 as MDHEN and CDR2 as SYDVKM. Trimming took 4 bases from V and 0 from J; bases not matched to a gene: 6. The CDR3 runs to 17 residues. DNA for the CDR3: TGTGCCAGCAGTTCGACAGGGACCCTCTCTGGGGCCAACGTCCTGACTTTC. It translates to CASSSTGTLSGANVLTF.

The V call is TRBV6-4, the J call TRBJ1-6; D call uncertain. Trimming pared 2 bases from V and 7 bases from J, leaving 6 bases between. The CDR3 runs to 13 residues. Germline V CDR1 and CDR2: MRHNA, SNTAGT. Written as DNA, the CDR3 is TGTGCCAGCAGTGACGGAGGAAATTCACCCCTCCACTTT. Residues: CASSDGGNSPLHF.

This clone was recorded once. The rearrangement uses TRBV7-9 and TRBJ1-1; possible D gene TRBD1, 5 bases. This CDR3 comprises 16 residues. V lost 4 bases and J lost 0, with 15 bases in between. Germline CDR1 is SEHNR and CDR2 is FQNEAQ (reference sequence). This CDR3 is CASSSTRGLMNTEAFF. The CDR3 DNA sequence: TGTGCCAGCAGCTCCACGCGGGGACTAATGAACACTGAAGCTTTCTTT.